Reported below is one T cell receptor beta chain. Its matching antigen is unknown. The entry originates in a study of monozygotic twins with inflammatory bowel disease. Findings and limits, study-wide: IBD patients carried less diverse TCRbeta repertoires (inverse Simpson) than healthy co-twins. Patient repertoire variability may have increased through differing immunosuppressive treatments.

Input per TCR library consisted of approximately 4,000 ng of total RNA. Through template switching, UMIs that included a 6-nucleotide sample barcode were added. TCRdb reanalyzed the 5' RACE reads and collapses them to one entry per CDR3 protein, without DNA. This table holds some 330,000 distinct CDR3 sequences. CDR1 and CDR2 from the germline V gene are SGHTA and FQGTGA. The CDR3 length is 15 residues. Sequenced: blood. The TCR sequence derives from a human donor with ulcerative colitis or Crohn's disease, or a healthy co-twin of an affected twin (not recorded which). The chain couples TRBV7-3 to TRBJ2-3; TCRdb's D call of TRBD1 is untestable without DNA. CDR3 residues: CASSGGGGSTDTQYF.